The clone carrying this T cell receptor (beta chain) was observed at least ten times. Germline CDR1 reads SGHAT; CDR2 reads FQDESV (reference sequence). V dropped 0 bases and J dropped 9 bases, with 11 bases sitting between them. This CDR3 is 13 amino acids long. Each CDR3 protein gets one entry after TCRdb re-called the 5' RACE reads with MiXCR. Of tens of thousands of distinct CDR3 sequences in the sample, over 10% were seen once. This record comes from a study of early T cells in non-severe SARS-CoV-2 infection. The receptor's source is an adult who was a healthcare worker with PCR-confirmed SARS-CoV-2 infection or an uninfected control (not recorded which). The genes are TRBV11-1 and TRBJ1-1; tentatively, D is TRBD1 (5 bases). The material sequenced was whole blood. CDR3 DNA: TGTGCCAGCAGCTTAGCCGGGGGAACTAAAGCTTTCTTT. Protein product: CASSLAGGTKAFF.